These T cell receptor beta chains were read from a single sample in a study of blood T cell repertoires in COVID-19. TCRdb keeps only in-frame clones here, not all; method: immunoSEQ multiplex PCR. The profile shows about 130,000 clones, roughly 83% of them singletons. Sequencing used peripheral blood. Receptor source: a woman aged 45-60 years with acute or convalescent COVID-19. Each CDR3 is given with its conserved first and last residue. The D gene is left open where the match is weak. The size entry is marked missing in some rows and otherwise reads once, few, many or a size class.

CDR3aa | CDR3nt | j_gene | d_gene | abundance | v_gene
CASSQSGGNYGYTF | TGTGCCAGCAGCCAATCGGGGGGCAACTATGGCTACACCTTC | TRBJ1-2 | . | . | TRBV3-1/TRBV3-2
CASSTQAISGNTIYF | TGTGCCAGCAGCACCCAGGCAATCTCTGGAAACACCATATATTTT | TRBJ1-3 | . | once | TRBV5-4
CASSDSGGLEQFF | TGTGCCAGCAGTGATAGCGGGGGGCTTGAGCAGTTCTTC | TRBJ2-1 | TRBD2 | . | TRBV2
CSVDLTGLNTEAFF | TGCAGCGTTGATCTGACAGGCTTGAACACTGAAGCTTTCTTT | TRBJ1-1 | . | . | TRBV29-1
CASSLAIWGNEQYF | TGCGCCAGCAGCTTGGCCATTTGGGGCAACGAGCAGTACTTC | TRBJ2-7 | . | . | TRBV5-1
CASSLSSNQETQYF | TGCGCCAGCAGCTTAAGCTCCAACCAAGAGACCCAGTACTTC | TRBJ2-5 | . | . | TRBV5-1
CASSSSGDWAGGISYNSPLHF | TGTGCCAGTAGTTCTTCGGGGGACTGGGCAGGGGGAATCTCCTATAATTCACCCCTCCACTTT | TRBJ1-6 | TRBD1 | few | TRBV19
CASSLGDTINTEAFF | TGTGCCAGCAGCTTAGGGGACACTATAAACACTGAAGCTTTCTTT | TRBJ1-1 | . | once | TRBV7-2
CASRGRDEAFF | TGCGCCAGCAGAGGGAGGGATGAAGCTTTCTTT | TRBJ1-1 | . | few | TRBV5-1
CASSPQENTEAFF | TGTGCCAGCAGTCCACAGGAGAACACTGAAGCTTTCTTT | TRBJ1-1 | . | . | TRBV6-5
CASSQDAGITYNEQFF | TGTGCCAGCAGCCAAGATGCAGGGATCACCTACAATGAGCAGTTCTTC | TRBJ2-1 | . | . | TRBV4-2
CATRRGGVNTEAFF | TGTGCCACCAGACGAGGGGGCGTGAACACTGAAGCTTTCTTT | TRBJ1-1 | TRBD1 | . | TRBV6-5
CASSENREYGYTF | TGTGCCAGCAGTGAAAACAGGGAGTATGGCTACACCTTC | TRBJ1-2 | . | . | TRBV6-1
CASTPGQPATNEKLFF | TGTGCCAGCACCCCGGGACAGCCTGCAACTAATGAAAAACTGTTTTTT | TRBJ1-4 | TRBD1 | once | TRBV9
CASSPATGAEGGSPLHF | TGTGCCAGCTCACCAGCGACAGGGGCCGAGGGTGGTTCACCCCTCCACTTT | TRBJ1-6 | TRBD1 | . | TRBV18
CASSYGQGLRNTEAFF | TGTGCCAGCAGCTACGGACAGGGACTTAGGAACACTGAAGCTTTCTTT | TRBJ1-1 | TRBD1 | . | TRBV13
CASSRYGQNEAFF | TGTGCCAGCAGCAGATACGGACAGAATGAAGCTTTCTTT | TRBJ1-1 | . | once | TRBV12-3/TRBV12-4
CASSSPGIEAFF | TGTGCCAGCAGTTCCCCCGGGATTGAAGCTTTCTTT | TRBJ1-1 | . | . | TRBV6-5
CASSISRGTSNQPQHF | TGTGCCAGTAGTATTTCCAGGGGTACCAGCAATCAGCCCCAGCATTTT | TRBJ1-5 | . | . | TRBV19
CATSDLGQGEHTDTQYF | TGTGCCACCAGTGACCTCGGACAGGGGGAACACACAGATACGCAGTATTTT | TRBJ2-3 | TRBD1 | . | TRBV24-1
CASSLEGPTLSYEQYF | TGTGCCAGCAGTTTAGAGGGCCCGACCCTCTCCTACGAGCAGTACTTC | TRBJ2-7 | . | . | TRBV27
CASSLDPNRDRGNSPLHF | TGTGCCAGCAGTTTAGACCCCAACCGGGACAGGGGAAATTCACCCCTCCACTTT | TRBJ1-6 | TRBD1 | . | TRBV28
CASSLRERTEAFF | TGTGCCAGCAGCTTGAGGGAACGAACTGAAGCTTTCTTT | TRBJ1-1 | . | . | TRBV11-2
CAGGEGANTGELFF | TGTGCCGGGGGTGAGGGGGCTAACACCGGGGAGCTGTTTTTT | TRBJ2-2 | TRBD1 | . | TRBV19
CASSIETRSKFGYTF | TGTGCCAGTAGTATAGAAACGCGTTCTAAGTTTGGCTACACCTTC | TRBJ1-2 | . | . | TRBV19
CASSLMGGGSNSPLHF | TGTGCCAGCAGCTTAATGGGAGGGGGGAGTAATTCACCCCTCCACTTT | TRBJ1-6 | . | . | TRBV11-2
CASSFSGAYTQYF | TGTGCCAGCAGTTTTAGCGGAGCTTATACGCAGTATTTT | TRBJ2-3 | . | . | TRBV12-3/TRBV12-4
CASSSTGQHTDTQYF | TGCGCCAGCAGCTCGACCGGACAGCATACAGATACGCAGTATTTT | TRBJ2-3 | . | . | TRBV5-1
CASSMLGRDEQYF | TGTGCCAGCAGTATGCTCGGGCGGGATGAGCAGTACTTC | TRBJ2-7 | . | . | TRBV2
CASSLVEGANYGYTF | TGCGCCAGCAGCTTGGTTGAGGGGGCCAACTATGGCTACACCTTC | TRBJ1-2 | TRBD1 | . | TRBV5-1
CASSYGGDRDNSPLHF | TGTGCCAGCAGTTACGGAGGGGATCGAGATAATTCACCCCTCCACTTT | TRBJ1-6 | . | once | TRBV6-5
CASSGQEAGTDTQYF | TGCGCCAGCAGCGGCCAGGAAGCTGGCACAGATACGCAGTATTTT | TRBJ2-3 | . | . | TRBV5-1
CASSRPQGINTEAFF | TGTGCCAGCAGCCGCCCCCAGGGCATTAACACTGAAGCTTTCTTT | TRBJ1-1 | . | few | TRBV7-9
CATRQGTNEKLFF | TGTGCCACGAGACAGGGAACTAATGAAAAACTGTTTTTT | TRBJ1-4 | TRBD1 | . | TRBV19
CAIKLEGYGYTF | TGTGCCATCAAGCTAGAGGGCTATGGCTACACCTTC | TRBJ1-2 | . | . | TRBV6-5